The subject of this entry is one T cell receptor (beta chain). Antigen: not known. This specimen comes from a study of T cell repertoires in cytomegalovirus infection. Study-wide results and limits: In two of eight donors, the top clonotype was HLA-C-restricted CMV-specific.

Germline loops: CDR1 DFQATT, CDR2 SNEGSKA (reference sequence). This CDR3 has 15 residues. Via MiXCR, TCRdb re-called the reads, giving one row per CDR3 protein. The sample records around 740,000 distinct CDR3 sequences, 35% to 40% being singletons. Sequenced material: PBMCs. The TCR sequence derives from a human donor in good health (CMV status not recorded). Some clones in this sample may be carry-over from other donors' samples. The genes are TRBV20-1 and TRBJ1-1, with D tentatively TRBD1 (5 bases). Written as DNA, the CDR3 is TGCAGAAAGGGGCAGGGACTGGGCCCCAACACTGAAGCTTTCTTT. Protein: CRKGQGLGPNTEAFF.